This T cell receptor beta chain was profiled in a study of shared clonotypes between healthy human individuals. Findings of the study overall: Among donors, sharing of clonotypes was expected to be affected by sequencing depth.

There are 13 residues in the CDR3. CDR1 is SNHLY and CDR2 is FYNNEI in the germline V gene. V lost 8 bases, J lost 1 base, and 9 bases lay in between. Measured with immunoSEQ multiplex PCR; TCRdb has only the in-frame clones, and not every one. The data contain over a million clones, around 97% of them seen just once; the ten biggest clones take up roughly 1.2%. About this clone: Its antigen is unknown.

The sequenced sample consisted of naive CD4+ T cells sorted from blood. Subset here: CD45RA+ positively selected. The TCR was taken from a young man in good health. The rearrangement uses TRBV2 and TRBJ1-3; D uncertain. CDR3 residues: CASGKESGNTIYF. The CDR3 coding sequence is TGTGCCAGCGGTAAGGAGTCTGGAAACACCATATATTTT.